This T cell receptor (beta chain) was captured in a study of blood T cells in healthy people across ages. Findings and caveats of the study: Estimated diversity across one million T cells was deemed an underestimate.

The germline V gene encodes CDR1 MNHNS and CDR2 SASEGT. The CDR3 has 13 residues. V lost 0 bases, J lost 8 bases, and 10 bases lay in between. Remarks on this clonotype: As yet, its antigen is unknown.

The authors ran a second PCR of 7 to 11 cycles using a sample-barcoded 5' primer and a J-beta primer mix. Each cDNA molecule was tagged by a template-switch adaptor with 12 random nucleotides. TCRdb ran MiXCR on the 5' RACE reads and lists one entry per CDR3 protein. Among about 1 million distinct CDR3 sequences listed, 40% to 50% were seen once. Sequenced input: blood. The chain carries TRBV6-1 and TRBJ1-2; D possibly corresponds to TRBD1 (6 bases). The receptor was derived from a woman between 55 and 75 years old in good health. In DNA, the CDR3 is TGTGCCAGCAGTGAAGCCCAGGGGAGCGGCTACACCTTC. Translation gives CASSEAQGSGYTF.